This T cell receptor beta chain was found in a study of CD8 T cells in ankylosing spondylitis. Study outcomes and limitations: Past studies reported some motif variants in reactive arthritis synovial fluid and blood. A TCR beta motif of fewer than ten highly homologous variants appeared characteristic of ankylosing spondylitis blood. Disease-linked clones reportedly showed significant enrichment in matched ankylosing spondylitis synovial fluid.

V lost 3 bases, J lost 0 bases, and 5 bases lay in between. Germline CDR1 MNHEY, CDR2 SVGAGI. CDR3 length: 14 residues. TCRdb re-derived calls from the 5' RACE reads in MiXCR, one entry per CDR3 protein. The sample yields about 160,000 distinct CDR3 sequences, roughly 10% seen once. At least ten counts were recorded for this clonotype. No antigen is known for it. The sequence was obtained from a female donor with ankylosing spondylitis or in good health (not recorded which). Sequenced sample: blood, either unsorted or a sorted T cell fraction (not recorded which). The chain links TRBV6-5 to TRBJ1-4, with D unclear. The CDR3 loop is CASSYTATNEKLFF. CDR3 sequence (DNA): TGTGCCAGCAGTTATACTGCAACTAATGAAAAACTGTTTTTT.